This T cell receptor beta chain was captured in a study of cytotoxic CD8 clonotypes in ibrutinib-treated CLL. Study-wide background: When averaged across all of the samples, the counts came to some 250,000 productive templates and tens of thousands of productive rearrangements. Study outcomes and limitations: Among the clonotypes, public ones were uncommon and contracted or held stable on treatment.

Targeted sequencing depth ranged from 1 in 200,000 to 1 in 1 million T cells. The data were produced by immunoSEQ multiplex PCR, yet TCRdb's version contains in-frame clones alone and is incomplete. The sample shows fewer than 300,000 clones, approximately 76% of them seen only once. Germline V CDR1 and CDR2: MDHEN, SYDVKM. There are 15 residues in the CDR3. Trimming at V came to 6 bases and at J to 2 bases, leaving 9 bases not matched to a gene. On this clone: Its antigen remains unidentified.

The chain is built from TRBV28 and TRBJ1-2; 7 bases agree with TRBD1. This clonotype was sampled from a human donor with chronic lymphocytic leukemia. The sample in question was PBMCs, obtained at disease progression, from a patient treated with ibrutinib. CDR3 sequence reads: CASRPQTGANYGYTF. The CDR3 DNA follows: TGTGCCAGCAGGCCTCAAACAGGGGCCAACTATGGCTACACCTTC.